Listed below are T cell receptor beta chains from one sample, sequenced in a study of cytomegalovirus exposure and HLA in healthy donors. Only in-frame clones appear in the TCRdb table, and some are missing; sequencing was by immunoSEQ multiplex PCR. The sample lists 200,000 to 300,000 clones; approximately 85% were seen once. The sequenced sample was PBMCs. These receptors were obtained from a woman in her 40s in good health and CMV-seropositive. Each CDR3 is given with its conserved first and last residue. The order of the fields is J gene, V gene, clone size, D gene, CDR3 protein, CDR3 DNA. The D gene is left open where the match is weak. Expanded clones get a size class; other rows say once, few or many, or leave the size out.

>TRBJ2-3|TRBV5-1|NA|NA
CASSLIPDWRAQYF
TGCGCCAGCAGCTTGATCCCCGATTGGCGGGCGCAGTATTTT
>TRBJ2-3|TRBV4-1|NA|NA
CASSQATQLPDTQYF
TGCGCCAGCAGCCAAGCCACCCAACTCCCAGATACGCAGTATTTT
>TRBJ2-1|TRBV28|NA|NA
CASSLVFYNEQFF
TGTGCCAGCAGTTTAGTCTTCTACAATGAGCAGTTCTTC
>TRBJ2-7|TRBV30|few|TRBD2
CAWSVRLAVRF
TGTGCCTGGAGTGTACGCCTAGCGGTTAGATTC
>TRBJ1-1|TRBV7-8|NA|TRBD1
CASSSRQGANTEAFF
TGTGCCAGCAGCTCGAGACAGGGGGCGAACACTGAAGCTTTCTTT
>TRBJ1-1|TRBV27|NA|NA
CASSLQEGNTEAFF
TGTGCCAGCAGTTTACAGGAGGGGAACACTGAAGCTTTCTTT
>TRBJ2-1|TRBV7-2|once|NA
CASSSFQRGTEQFF
TGTGCCAGCAGCTCATTTCAAAGGGGGACCGAGCAGTTCTTC
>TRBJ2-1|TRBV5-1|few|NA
CASSLSGRPSSYNEQFF
TGCGCCAGCAGCTTGAGCGGCCGCCCCAGCTCCTACAATGAGCAGTTCTTC
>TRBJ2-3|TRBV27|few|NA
CASSFTLGPSTDTQYF
TGTGCCAGCAGTTTCACACTAGGCCCTTCCACAGATACGCAGTATTTT
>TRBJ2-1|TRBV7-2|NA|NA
CASSLNAHNEQFF
TGTGCCAGCAGCTTAAACGCGCACAATGAGCAGTTCTTC
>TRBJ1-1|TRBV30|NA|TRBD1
CAWSVPGGNTEAFF
TGTGCCTGGAGTGTACCAGGGGGGAACACTGAAGCTTTCTTT
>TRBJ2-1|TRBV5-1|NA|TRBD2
CASSLVGTSGGNEQFF
TGCGCCAGCAGCTTGGTCGGGACTAGCGGGGGCAATGAGCAGTTCTTC
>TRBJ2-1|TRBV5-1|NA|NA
CASSLRDSYNEQFF
TGCGCCAGCAGCTTGCGGGACTCCTACAATGAGCAGTTCTTC
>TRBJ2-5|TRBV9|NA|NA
CASSVDAGLKETQYF
TGTGCCAGCAGCGTAGACGCGGGACTGAAAGAGACCCAGTACTTC
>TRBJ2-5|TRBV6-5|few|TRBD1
CASSYGGQQETQYF
TGTGCCAGCAGTTACGGGGGACAGCAAGAGACCCAGTACTTC
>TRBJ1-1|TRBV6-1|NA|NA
CASSEGGRNTEAFF
TGTGCCAGCAGTGAAGGGGGGCGTAACACTGAAGCTTTCTTT
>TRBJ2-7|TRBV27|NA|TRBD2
CASSFSGLAGGFSYEQYF
TGTGCCAGCAGTTTCTCCGGACTAGCGGGAGGGTTTTCCTACGAGCAGTACTTC
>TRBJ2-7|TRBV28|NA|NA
CASRIGQIYEQYF
TGTGCCAGCAGAATAGGACAGATCTACGAGCAGTACTTC
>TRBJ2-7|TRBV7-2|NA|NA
CASSLDAGLYEQYF
TGTGCCAGCAGCTTAGACGCAGGGCTATACGAGCAGTACTTC
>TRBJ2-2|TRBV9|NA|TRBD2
CASSVVPGGHTGELFF
TGTGCCAGCAGCGTAGTACCGGGAGGGCACACCGGGGAGCTGTTTTTT
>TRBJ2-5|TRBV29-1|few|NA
CSVVEGQETQYF
TGCAGCGTTGTGGAGGGCCAAGAGACCCAGTACTTC
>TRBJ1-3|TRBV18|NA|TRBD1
CASSPMGQGTSGNTIYF
TGTGCCAGCTCACCAATGGGACAGGGGACCTCTGGAAACACCATATATTTT
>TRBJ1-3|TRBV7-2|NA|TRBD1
CASSLTGGLNSGNTIYF
TGTGCCAGCAGCCTCACAGGGGGCCTAAACTCTGGAAACACCATATATTTT
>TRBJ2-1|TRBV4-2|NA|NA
CASSQDGAGLDEQFF
TGTGCCAGCAGCCAAGATGGGGCCGGGCTCGATGAGCAGTTCTTC
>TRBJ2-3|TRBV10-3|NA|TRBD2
CAISGSGGRGTDTQYF
TGTGCCATCAGCGGTTCAGGCGGGAGGGGAACAGATACGCAGTATTTT
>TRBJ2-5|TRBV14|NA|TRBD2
CASSPGRLAGESETQYF
TGTGCCAGCAGCCCAGGACGTCTAGCGGGAGAGAGTGAGACCCAGTACTTC
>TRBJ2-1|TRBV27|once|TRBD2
CASSFVGLAGYNEQFF
TGTGCCAGCAGTTTTGTAGGACTAGCGGGCTACAATGAGCAGTTCTTC